The clone carrying this TCR beta chain was observed a handful of times. The antigen remains unidentified. The data are from a study of cytomegalovirus exposure and HLA in healthy donors. Study-wide results and caveats: The study flagged approximately 180 TCR beta chains as cytomegalovirus-associated.

PCR involved 60 Vbeta and 13 Jbeta primers. Measured with immunoSEQ multiplex PCR; TCRdb has only the in-frame clones, and not every one. The table shows some 120,000 clones, with around 80% occurring only once. The material sequenced was PBMCs. The TCR comes from a man aged 25 to 40 in good health and CMV-seropositive.

CDR3 region: CASSSRTGKGFTGELFF. The CDR3 DNA is TGTGCCAGCAGCTCCAGGACAGGGAAGGGATTCACCGGGGAGCTGTTTTTT. This chain connects TRBV7-6 to TRBJ2-2, with 8 bases lining up with TRBD1. The junction had 11 bases not matched to a gene; V was cut back by 4 bases and J by 4 bases. The CDR3 consists of 17 residues. Germline V gene data show CDR1 as SGHVS and CDR2 as FNYEAQ.